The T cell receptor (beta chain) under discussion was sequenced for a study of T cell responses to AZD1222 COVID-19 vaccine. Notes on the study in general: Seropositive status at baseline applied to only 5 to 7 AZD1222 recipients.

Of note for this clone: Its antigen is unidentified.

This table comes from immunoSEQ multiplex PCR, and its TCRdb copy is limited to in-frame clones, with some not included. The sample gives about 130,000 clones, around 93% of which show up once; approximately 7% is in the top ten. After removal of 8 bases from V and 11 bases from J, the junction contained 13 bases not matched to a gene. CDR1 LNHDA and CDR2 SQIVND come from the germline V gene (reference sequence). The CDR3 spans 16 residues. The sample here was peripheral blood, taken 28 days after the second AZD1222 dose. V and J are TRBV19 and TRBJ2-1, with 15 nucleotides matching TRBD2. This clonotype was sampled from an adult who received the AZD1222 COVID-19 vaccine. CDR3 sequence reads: CASASGGTSGGNKQFF. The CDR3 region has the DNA TGTGCCAGTGCCTCGGGAGGGACTAGCGGGGGGAACAAGCAGTTCTTC.